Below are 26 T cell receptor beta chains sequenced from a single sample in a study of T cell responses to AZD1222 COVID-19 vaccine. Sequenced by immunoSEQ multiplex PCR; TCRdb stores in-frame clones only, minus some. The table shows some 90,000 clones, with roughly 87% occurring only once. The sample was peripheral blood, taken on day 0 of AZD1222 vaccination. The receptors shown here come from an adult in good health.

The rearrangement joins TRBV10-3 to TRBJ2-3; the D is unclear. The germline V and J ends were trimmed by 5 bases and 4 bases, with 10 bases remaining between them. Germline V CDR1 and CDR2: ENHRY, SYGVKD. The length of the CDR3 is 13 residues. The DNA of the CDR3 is TGTGCCATCAGTTCAGCCGGCCCAGATACGCAGTATTTT. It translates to CAISSAGPDTQYF.

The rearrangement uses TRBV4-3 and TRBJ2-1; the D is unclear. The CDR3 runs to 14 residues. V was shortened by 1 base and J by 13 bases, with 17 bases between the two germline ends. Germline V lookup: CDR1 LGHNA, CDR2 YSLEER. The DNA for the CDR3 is TGCGCCAGCAGCCAAGCGACCTTTCCCCGCCTACAGTTCTTC. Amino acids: CASSQATFPRLQFF.

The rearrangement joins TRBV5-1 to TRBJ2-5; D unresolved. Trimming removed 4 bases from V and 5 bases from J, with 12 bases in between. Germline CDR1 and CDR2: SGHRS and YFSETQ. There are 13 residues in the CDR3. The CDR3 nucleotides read TGCGCCAGCAGCAGTAGGACGGAGGAGACCCAGTACTTC. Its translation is CASSSRTEETQYF.

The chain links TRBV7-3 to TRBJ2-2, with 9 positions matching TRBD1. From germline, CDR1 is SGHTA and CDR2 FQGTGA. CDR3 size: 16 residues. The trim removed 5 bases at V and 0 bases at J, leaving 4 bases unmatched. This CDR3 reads CASSRGTGPNTGELFF. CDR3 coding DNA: TGTGCCAGCAGCCGAGGGACAGGGCCGAACACCGGGGAGCTGTTTTTT.

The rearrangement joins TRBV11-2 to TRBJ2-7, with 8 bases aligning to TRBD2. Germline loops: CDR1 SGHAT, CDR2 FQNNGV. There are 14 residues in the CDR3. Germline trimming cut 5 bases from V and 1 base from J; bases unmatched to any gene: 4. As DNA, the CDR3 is TGTGCCAGCAGCCGACAGCGGGAGTCCTACGAGCAGTACTTC. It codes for CASSRQRESYEQYF.

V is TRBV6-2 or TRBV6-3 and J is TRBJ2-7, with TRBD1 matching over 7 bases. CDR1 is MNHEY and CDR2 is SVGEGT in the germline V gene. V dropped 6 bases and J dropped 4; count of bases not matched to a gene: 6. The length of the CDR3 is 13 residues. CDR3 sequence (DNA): TGTGCCAGCAGCAAGACAGGGACGTACGAGCAGTACTTC. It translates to CASSKTGTYEQYF.

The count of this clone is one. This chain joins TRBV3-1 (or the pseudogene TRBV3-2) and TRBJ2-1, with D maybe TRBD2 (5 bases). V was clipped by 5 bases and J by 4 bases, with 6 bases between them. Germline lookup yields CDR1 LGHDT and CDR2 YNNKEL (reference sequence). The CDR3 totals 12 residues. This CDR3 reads CASSGLYNEQFF. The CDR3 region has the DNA TGTGCCAGCAGCGGACTGTACAATGAGCAGTTCTTC.

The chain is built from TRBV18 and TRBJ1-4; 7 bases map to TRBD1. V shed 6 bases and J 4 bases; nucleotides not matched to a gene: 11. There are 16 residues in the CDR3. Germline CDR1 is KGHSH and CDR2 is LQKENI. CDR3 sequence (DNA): TGTGCCAGCTCTCGCCGCCCGGGACAGAGTAATGAAAAACTGTTTTTT. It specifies CASSRRPGQSNEKLFF.

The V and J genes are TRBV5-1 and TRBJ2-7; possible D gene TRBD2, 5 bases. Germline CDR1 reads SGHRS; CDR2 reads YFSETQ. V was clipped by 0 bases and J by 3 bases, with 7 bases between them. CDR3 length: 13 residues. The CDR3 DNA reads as TGCGCCAGCAGCTTGGAGCGGAACTACGAGCAGTACTTC. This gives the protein CASSLERNYEQYF.

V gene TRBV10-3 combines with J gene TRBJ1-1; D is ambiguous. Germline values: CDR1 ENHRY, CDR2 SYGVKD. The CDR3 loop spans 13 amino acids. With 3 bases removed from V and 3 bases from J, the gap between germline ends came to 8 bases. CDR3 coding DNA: TGTGCCATCAGTGATGACACTTACACTGAAGCTTTCTTT. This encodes CAISDDTYTEAFF.

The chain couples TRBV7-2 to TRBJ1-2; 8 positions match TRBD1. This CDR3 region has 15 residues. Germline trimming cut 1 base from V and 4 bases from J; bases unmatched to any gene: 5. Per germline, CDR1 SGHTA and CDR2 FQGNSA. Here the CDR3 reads CASSLGQGPLYGYTF. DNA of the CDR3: TGTGCCAGCAGCTTAGGACAGGGGCCCCTCTATGGCTACACCTTC.

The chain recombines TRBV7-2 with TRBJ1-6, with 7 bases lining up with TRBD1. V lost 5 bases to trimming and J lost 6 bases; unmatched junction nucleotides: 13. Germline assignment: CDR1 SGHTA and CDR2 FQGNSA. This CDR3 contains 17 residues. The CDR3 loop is CASSPSTGTRSNSPLHF. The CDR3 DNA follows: TGTGCCAGCAGCCCCTCGACAGGGACCCGCTCTAATTCACCCCTCCACTTT.

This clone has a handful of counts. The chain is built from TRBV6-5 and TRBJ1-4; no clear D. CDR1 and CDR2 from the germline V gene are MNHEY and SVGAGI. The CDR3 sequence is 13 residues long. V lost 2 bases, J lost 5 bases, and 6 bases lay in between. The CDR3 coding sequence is TGTGCCAGCAGTTACCGGGTGAATGAAAAACTGTTTTTT. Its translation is CASSYRVNEKLFF.

The CDR3 region is CASSLGLAGGAYNEQFF. CDR3 coding DNA: TGTGCCAGCAGTTTAGGACTAGCGGGAGGCGCCTACAATGAGCAGTTCTTC. The V call is TRBV27, the J call TRBJ2-1; TRBD2 agrees at 14 bases. Germline V CDR1 and CDR2: MNHEY, SMNVEV (reference sequence). This CDR3 spans 17 amino acids. V dropped 2 bases and J dropped 2; count of bases not matched to a gene: 2.

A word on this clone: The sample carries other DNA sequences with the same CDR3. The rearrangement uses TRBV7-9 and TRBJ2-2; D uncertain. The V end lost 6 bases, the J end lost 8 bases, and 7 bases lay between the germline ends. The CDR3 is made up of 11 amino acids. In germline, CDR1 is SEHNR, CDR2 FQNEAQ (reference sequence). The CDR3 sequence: CASSPLGELFF. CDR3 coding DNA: TGTGCCAGCAGTCCTCTAGGGGAGCTGTTTTTT.

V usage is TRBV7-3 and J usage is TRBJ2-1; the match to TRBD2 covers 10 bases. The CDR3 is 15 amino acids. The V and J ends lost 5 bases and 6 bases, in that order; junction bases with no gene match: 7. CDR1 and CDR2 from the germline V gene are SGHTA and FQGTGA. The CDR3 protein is CASSTSGDPPNEQFF. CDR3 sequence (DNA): TGTGCCAGCAGCACTAGCGGGGATCCTCCCAATGAGCAGTTCTTC.

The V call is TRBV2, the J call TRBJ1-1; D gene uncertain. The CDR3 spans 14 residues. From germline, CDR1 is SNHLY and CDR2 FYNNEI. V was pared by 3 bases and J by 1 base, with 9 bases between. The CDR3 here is CASSDRWGNTEAFF. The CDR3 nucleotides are TGTGCCAGCAGTGACCGGTGGGGGAACACTGAAGCTTTCTTT.

The CDR3 loop reads CAISESMRQQNIQYF. The CDR3 DNA reads TGTGCCATCAGTGAGTCGATGCGACAGCAAAACATTCAGTACTTC. The rearrangement links TRBV10-3 to TRBJ2-4; TRBD1 is a possible D gene (5 bases). Trimming left V 0 bases short and J 5 bases short, with 11 bases between. The CDR3 extends over 15 amino acids. Looked up from germline, CDR1 is ENHRY and CDR2 is SYGVKD.

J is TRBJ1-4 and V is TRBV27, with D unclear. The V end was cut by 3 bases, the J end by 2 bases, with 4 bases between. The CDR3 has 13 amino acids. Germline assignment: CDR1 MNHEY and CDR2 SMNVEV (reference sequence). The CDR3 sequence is CASSFGTNEKLFF. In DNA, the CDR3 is TGTGCCAGCAGTTTTGGCACTAATGAAAAACTGTTTTTT.

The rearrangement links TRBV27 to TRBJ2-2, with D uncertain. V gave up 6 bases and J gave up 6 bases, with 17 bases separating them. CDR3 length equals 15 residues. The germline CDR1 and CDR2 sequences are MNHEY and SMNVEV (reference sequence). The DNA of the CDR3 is TGTGCCAGCAGGGCGTCCTTCGCAGTGGCCGGGGAGCTGTTTTTT. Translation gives CASRASFAVAGELFF.

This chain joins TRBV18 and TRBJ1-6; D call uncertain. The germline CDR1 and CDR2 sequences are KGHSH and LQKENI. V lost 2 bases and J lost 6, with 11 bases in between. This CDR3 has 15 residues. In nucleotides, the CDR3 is TGTGCCAGCTCACCAGCCGGACGGACTAATTCACCCCTCCACTTT. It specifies CASSPAGRTNSPLHF.

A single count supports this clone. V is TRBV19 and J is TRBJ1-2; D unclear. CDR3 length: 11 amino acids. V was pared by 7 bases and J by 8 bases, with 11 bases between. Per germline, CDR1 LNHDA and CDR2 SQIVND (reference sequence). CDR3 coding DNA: TGTGCCAGTAAAACAGCCGGGGGCTACACCTTC. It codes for CASKTAGGYTF.

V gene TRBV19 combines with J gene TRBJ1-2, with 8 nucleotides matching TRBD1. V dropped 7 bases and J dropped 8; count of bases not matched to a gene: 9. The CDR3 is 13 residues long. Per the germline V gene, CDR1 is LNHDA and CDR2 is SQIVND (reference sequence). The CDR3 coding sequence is TGTGCCAGTACCGGACAGGGAGGTGGAGGCTACACCTTC. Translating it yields CASTGQGGGGYTF.

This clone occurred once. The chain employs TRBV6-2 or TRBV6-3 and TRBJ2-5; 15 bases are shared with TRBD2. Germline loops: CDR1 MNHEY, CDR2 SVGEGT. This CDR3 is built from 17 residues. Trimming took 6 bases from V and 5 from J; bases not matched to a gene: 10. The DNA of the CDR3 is TGTGCCAGCAGCCCTGGACTAGCGGGAGGGCGTGCGGAGACCCAGTACTTC. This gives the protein CASSPGLAGGRAETQYF.

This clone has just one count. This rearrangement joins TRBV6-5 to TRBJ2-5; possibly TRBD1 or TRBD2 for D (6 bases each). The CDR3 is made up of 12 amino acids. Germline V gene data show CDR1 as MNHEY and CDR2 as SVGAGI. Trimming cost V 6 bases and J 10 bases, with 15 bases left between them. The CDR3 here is CASSRPEGGQYF. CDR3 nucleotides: TGTGCCAGCAGCCGTCCCGAGGGGGGCCAGTACTTC.

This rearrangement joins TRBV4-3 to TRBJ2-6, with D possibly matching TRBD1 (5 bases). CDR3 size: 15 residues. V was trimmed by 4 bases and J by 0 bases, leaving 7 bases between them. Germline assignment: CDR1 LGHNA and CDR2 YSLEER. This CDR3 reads CASSRRGSGANVLTF. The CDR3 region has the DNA TGCGCCAGCAGCCGAAGGGGCTCTGGGGCCAACGTCCTGACTTTC.